The 29 T cell receptor beta chains in this list originate from one sample, sequenced in a study of CD8 T cells in Susac syndrome. With random hexamers, roughly 0.5 to 1 ug RNA was reverse transcribed. One entry per CDR3 protein results from TCRdb running MiXCR on the immunoSEQ multiplex PCR reads. The sample records under 350,000 distinct CDR3 sequences, 92% being singletons. Input material: CD4+ T cells from PBMCs. The receptor source for this set is a human donor with multiple sclerosis.

This chain uses TRBV5-1 with TRBJ2-1, with 12 positions matching TRBD2. The length of the CDR3 is 15 residues. The ends lost 1 base at V and 9 bases at J; junction bases unmatched: 5. Germline V gene sequence: CDR1 SGHRS, CDR2 YFSETQ. CDR3 in DNA: TGCGCCAGCAGCTTGACCGGGACTAGCGGGTCTGAGCAGTTCTTC. Its translation is CASSLTGTSGSEQFF.

The gene calls are TRBV4-1 and TRBJ2-7, with 10 bases lining up with TRBD1. Germline CDR1 is MGHRA and CDR2 is YSYEKL. The CDR3 spans 16 residues. V trimming: 4 bases; J trimming: 5 bases; junction bases outside the gene matches: 11. The CDR3 DNA follows: TGCGCCAGCAGCCCCGAAACGACAGGGGGCTTGGACGAGCAGTACTTC. Protein product: CASSPETTGGLDEQYF.

The genes are TRBV9 and TRBJ2-6; maybe TRBD2 (5 bases). V dropped 0 bases and J dropped 4 bases, with 11 bases sitting between them. The CDR3 length is 16 residues. Germline V gene data show CDR1 as SGDLS and CDR2 as YYNGEE. CDR3 protein: CASSVERASGANVLTF. The DNA for the CDR3 is TGTGCCAGCAGCGTAGAGAGGGCGTCAGGGGCCAACGTCCTGACTTTC.

This clonotype appeared once. The gene calls are TRBV9 and TRBJ2-1; 10 nucleotides match TRBD2. Losses at the gene ends were 3 bases for V and 1 base for J; bases not matched to a gene: 7. Looked up from germline, CDR1 is SGDLS and CDR2 is YYNGEE. The CDR3 extends over 17 amino acids. This chain's CDR3 is CASSGPRTSGSYNEQFF. CDR3 in DNA: TGTGCCAGCAGCGGACCACGGACTAGCGGATCCTACAATGAGCAGTTCTTC. Looking up the rest from reference TRBV9 and TRBJ2-1 gives the full variable domain: DSGVTQTPKHLITATGQRVTLRCSPRSGDLSVYWYQQSLDQGLQFLIQYYNGEERAKGNILERFSAQQFPDLHSELNLSSLELGDSALYFCASSGPRTSGSYNEQFFGPGTRLTVL.

This clonotype was counted once. The chain's CDR3 is CASSLIRGGELFF. Written as DNA, the CDR3 is TGTGCCAGCAGCTTAATTAGGGGCGGGGAGCTGTTTTTT. The rearrangement uses TRBV7-2 and TRBJ2-2, with TRBD1 as a possible D gene (5 bases). Germline V gene data show CDR1 as SGHTA and CDR2 as FQGNSA. This CDR3 spans 13 amino acids. V lost 2 bases, J lost 7 bases, and 8 bases lay in between.

V is TRBV28 and J is TRBJ2-1, with TRBD1 matching over 7 bases. V lost 10 bases, J lost 13 bases, and 19 bases stayed unmatched. The CDR3 totals 14 residues. Germline V lookup: CDR1 MDHEN, CDR2 SYDVKM. CDR3 in amino acids: CATSGQQGRVTQFF. CDR3 nucleotides: TGTGCCACCTCGGGACAGCAAGGCCGGGTCACACAGTTCTTC.

The J gene is TRBJ1-3, the V gene TRBV7-9; 10 bases map to TRBD1. The CDR3 contains 15 residues. V was pared by 4 bases and J by 2 bases, with 2 bases of the junction left unmatched. CDR1 and CDR2 from the germline V gene are SEHNR and FQNEAQ (reference sequence). Here the CDR3 reads CASSSGTGAGNTIYF. As DNA, the CDR3 is TGTGCCAGCAGCTCCGGGACAGGGGCTGGAAACACCATATATTTT.

Concerning this clonotype itself: One end of the junction fails to match germline, which may point to a read error. V gene TRBV7-2 combines with J gene TRBJ2-6; TRBD1 is a possible D gene (6 bases). Germline CDR1 is SGHTA and CDR2 is FQGNSA. CDR3 size: 14 residues. CDR3 DNA: TGTGCCAGCAGCTTAGCGGTAGGGGGCAACGTCCTGACTTTC. This codes for CASSLAVGGNVLTF.

The rearrangement links TRBV2 to TRBJ2-1, with 12 bases matching TRBD2. The V gene's germline CDR1 is SNHLY and CDR2 FYNNEI. V shed 5 bases and J 8 bases; nucleotides not matched to a gene: 7. CDR3 length equals 15 residues. CDR3 amino acids: CASSRLAGASYEQFF. The CDR3 region has the DNA TGTGCCAGCAGTAGACTAGCGGGAGCCAGTTATGAGCAGTTCTTC.

This chain links TRBV12-3 or TRBV12-4 with TRBJ1-2; possible D gene TRBD1, 6 bases. V lost 7 bases to trimming and J lost 6 bases, with 21 bases between them. The CDR3 covers 15 residues. The CDR3 region has the DNA TGTGCCAGCACCTTAGGGGGTAGGGGTGAGGATGGCTACACCTTC. Translation: CASTLGGRGEDGYTF.

V and J are TRBV18 and TRBJ2-5; a weak D match, TRBD2 (7 bases). With 4 bases removed from V and 5 bases from J, the gap between germline ends came to 11 bases. Germline values: CDR1 KGHSH, CDR2 LQKENI. This CDR3 region has 13 residues. The DNA of the CDR3 is TGTGCCAGCTCACTACAGGGAGGGGAGACCCAGTACTTC. Translated, it gives CASSLQGGETQYF.

The CDR3 region is CASSISTTEAFF. In DNA, the CDR3 is TGTGCCAGCAGCATATCGACGACTGAAGCTTTCTTT. J is TRBJ1-1 and V is TRBV5-5; D ambiguous. Per germline, CDR1 SGHKS and CDR2 YYEKEE (reference sequence). This CDR3 spans 12 amino acids. The V end was cut by 4 bases, the J end by 5 bases, with 9 bases between.

CDR3 amino acids: CASGTGSSSYEQYF. The CDR3 coding sequence is TGTGCCAGCGGGACAGGGAGTAGCTCCTACGAGCAGTACTTC. The chain has TRBV12-3 or TRBV12-4 and TRBJ2-7; 9 bases match TRBD1. V lost 8 bases, J lost 0 bases, and 5 bases stayed unmatched. CDR3 length: 14 amino acids.

This rearrangement joins TRBV20-1 to TRBJ2-3; tentatively, D is TRBD1 (7 bases). Trimming removed 3 bases at V and 3 bases at J, with 19 bases between. Germline assignment: CDR1 DFQATT and CDR2 SNEGSKA (reference sequence). The CDR3 runs 16 residues. The CDR3, as DNA: TGCAGTGCTAGCCAAACAGGGGTTGGGAGGACAGATACGCAGTATTTT. Its translation is CSASQTGVGRTDTQYF.

The chain couples TRBV6-2 or TRBV6-3 to TRBJ1-3, with D uncertain. The CDR3 length is 13 residues. From germline, CDR1 is MNHEY and CDR2 SVGEGT. V lost 6 bases and J 8 bases, leaving 14 bases between the germline ends. The CDR3 nucleotides are TGTGCCAGCAGCAGCCCCCACCGGGACACCATATATTTT. Translation: CASSSPHRDTIYF.

The chain has TRBV7-9 and TRBJ2-7; the D gene is possibly TRBD2 (6 bases). V lost 8 bases, J lost 2 bases, and 7 bases lay in between. Germline assignment: CDR1 SEHNR and CDR2 FQNEAQ (reference sequence). The CDR3 covers 11 residues. This CDR3 reads CASRGTYEQYF. CDR3 sequence (DNA): TGTGCCAGCCGGGGGACCTACGAGCAGTACTTC.

This clonotype occurred once. The chain employs TRBV13 and TRBJ2-1, with 10 positions matching TRBD2. V lost 2 bases, J lost 7 bases, and 8 bases stayed unmatched. Germline lookup yields CDR1 PRHDT and CDR2 FYEKMQ (reference sequence). This CDR3 contains 16 residues. DNA for the CDR3: TGTGCCAGCAGCTTATCCGGGACTAGCGCGAGGAATGAGCAGTTCTTC. Amino acids: CASSLSGTSARNEQFF.

The chain couples TRBV7-9 to TRBJ1-4; TRBD1 is a possible D gene (5 bases). Trimming shortened V by 4 bases and J by 4 bases, and 19 bases separated the two germline ends. This CDR3 comprises 17 residues. Germline V gene sequence: CDR1 SEHNR, CDR2 FQNEAQ (reference sequence). The CDR3 region has the DNA TGTGCCAGCAGCTCCAAAGTTAGCAGGGATCTTAATGAAAAACTGTTTTTT. Its protein product is CASSSKVSRDLNEKLFF.

V gene TRBV7-2 combines with J gene TRBJ2-7; 8 nucleotides match TRBD2. Per germline, CDR1 SGHTA and CDR2 FQGNSA. The junction had 5 bases not matched to a gene; V was cut back by 3 bases and J by 4 bases. The CDR3 totals 14 residues. CDR3 DNA sequence: TGTGCCAGCAGCTTCGAACTAGCGGTGTACGAGCAGTACTTC. It codes for CASSFELAVYEQYF.

The rearrangement joins TRBV5-1 to TRBJ2-3; D tentatively reads TRBD1 or TRBD2 (6 bases each). The germline V and J ends were trimmed by 4 bases and 4 bases, with 16 bases remaining between them. CDR1 SGHRS and CDR2 YFSETQ come from the germline V gene. The CDR3 is 15 amino acids. The CDR3 DNA sequence: TGCGCCAGCAGCCCGGAAGGGGGGCCCCCAGATACGCAGTATTTT. Encoded protein: CASSPEGGPPDTQYF.

V is TRBV6-2 or TRBV6-3 and J is TRBJ2-1; 10 bases agree with TRBD2. CDR1 and CDR2 from the germline V gene are MNHEY and SVGEGT. The CDR3 runs to 15 residues. V lost 5 bases, J lost 4 bases, and 5 bases stayed unmatched. As DNA, the CDR3 is TGTGCCAGCAGTGACCCTAGCGGGGGTTACAATGAGCAGTTCTTC. As protein: CASSDPSGGYNEQFF.

This chain joins TRBV2 and TRBJ2-7; 8 bases agree with TRBD2. CDR3 length: 14 residues. V gave up 7 bases and J gave up 1 base; unmatched junction bases: 6. Germline V gene lookup returns CDR1 SNHLY and CDR2 FYNNEI. The CDR3 DNA reads as TGTGCCAGCAATCCTAGCGGGTTTTCCTACGAGCAGTACTTC. Translation: CASNPSGFSYEQYF.

In this sample, this clonotype turned up a few times. The V call is TRBV5-1, the J call TRBJ1-2; D gene uncertain. With 0 bases removed from V and 6 bases from J, the gap between germline ends came to 12 bases. The CDR3 sequence is 14 residues long. In germline, CDR1 is SGHRS, CDR2 YFSETQ. CDR3 residues: CASSLGRDRDGYTF. CDR3 nucleotides: TGCGCCAGCAGCTTGGGACGGGATAGAGATGGCTACACCTTC. Based on the CDR3 plus reference TRBV5-1 and TRBJ1-2, the full variable domain is KAGVTQTPRYLIKTRGQQVTLSCSPISGHRSVSWYQQTPGQGLQFLFEYFSETQRNKGNFPGRFSGRQFSNSRSEMNVSTLELGDSALYLCASSLGRDRDGYTFGSGTRLTVV.

The chain carries TRBV2 and TRBJ2-3; weak D call: TRBD1 (5 bases). The CDR3 loop spans 13 amino acids. V dropped 10 bases and J dropped 2 bases, with 13 bases sitting between them. Germline V CDR1 and CDR2: SNHLY, FYNNEI. The CDR3 region is CATQGPYTDTQYF. Here the CDR3 DNA reads TGTGCCACCCAGGGTCCCTACACAGATACGCAGTATTTT.

The genes are TRBV7-2 and TRBJ2-6; D call uncertain. Germline lookup yields CDR1 SGHTA and CDR2 FQGNSA. This CDR3 spans 15 amino acids. V lost 5 bases to trimming and J lost 4 bases, with 12 bases between them. The CDR3 DNA reads TGTGCCAGCAGCGGAGAAAGTTCCGGGGCCAACGTCCTGACTTTC. Translated: CASSGESSGANVLTF.

This chain links TRBV29-1 with TRBJ2-3, with D perhaps matching TRBD1 (5 bases). CDR1 is SQVTM and CDR2 is ANQGSEA in the germline V gene. This CDR3 has 15 residues. Trimming removed 4 bases from V and 2 bases from J, with 16 bases in between. DNA of the CDR3: TGCAGCGTTGTTTTAAGGGGCGGATCCACAGATACGCAGTATTTT. This gives the protein CSVVLRGGSTDTQYF.

V gene TRBV20-1 combines with J gene TRBJ1-6; 7 positions agree with TRBD1. Germline V lookup: CDR1 DFQATT, CDR2 SNEGSKA (reference sequence). Trimming took 0 bases from V and 10 from J; bases not matched to a gene: 9. The CDR3 is 15 residues long. CDR3 coding DNA: TGCAGTGCTAGAGATCCCCACAGGGGCAGCTCACCCCTCCACTTT. Translation: CSARDPHRGSSPLHF.

The chain links TRBV5-5 to TRBJ2-2; possible D gene TRBD2, 6 bases. There are 16 residues in the CDR3. V lost 1 base to trimming and J lost 1 base, with 11 bases between them. Germline CDR1 and CDR2: SGHKS and YYEKEE (reference sequence). CDR3 sequence (DNA): TGTGCCAGCAGCTTGTACGCGGGGCGGAACACCGGGGAGCTGTTTTTT. Translated: CASSLYAGRNTGELFF.

CDR3 bases: TGTGCCAGCAGCCCCGGGACTTTGGAGGGTAGGGCCCAGTACTTC. Translated, it gives CASSPGTLEGRAQYF. The V and J genes are TRBV11-3 and TRBJ2-5, with D perhaps matching TRBD2 (6 bases). The V end lost 5 bases, the J end lost 9 bases, and 22 bases lay between the germline ends. CDR3 length equals 15 residues. CDR1 and CDR2 (germline): SGHNT, YENEEA. Together with reference TRBV11-3 and TRBJ2-5, the CDR3 gives the full variable domain: EAGVVQSPRYKIIEKKQPVAFWCNPISGHNTLYWYLQNLGQGPELLIRYENEEAVDDSQLPKDRFSAERLKGVDSTLKIQPAELGDSAVYLCASSPGTLEGRAQYFGPGTRLLVL.